This entry features one TCR beta chain sequence. Its antigen is as yet unknown. Germline values: CDR1 LNHDA, CDR2 SQIVND (reference sequence). This CDR3 contains 15 residues. V lost 9 bases to trimming and J lost 6 bases; unmatched junction nucleotides: 12. These data come from a study of shared clonotypes between healthy human individuals. Overall study: Donors, aged 18 to 49, were a couple of women and a few men. Study results and caveats: Only blood was sampled; tissue repertoires likely differ. Shared clonotypes: approximately 4.5% naive CD4, about 3.5% naive CD8, about 2.2% memory CD4, under 0.45% memory CD8.

Produced via immunoSEQ multiplex PCR; TCRdb's table is partial and in-frame only. Of hundreds of thousands of clones listed, around 74% are singletons. The sequencing input was memory CD4+ T cells sorted from blood. As for subset: CD45RA-negative fraction. V is TRBV19 and J is TRBJ2-1; 9 bases line up with TRBD1. The TCR was taken from a man under 40 in good health. The CDR3 region is CASGREGQGLNEQFF. As DNA, the CDR3 is TGTGCCAGCGGCCGCGAGGGACAGGGACTCAATGAGCAGTTCTTC.